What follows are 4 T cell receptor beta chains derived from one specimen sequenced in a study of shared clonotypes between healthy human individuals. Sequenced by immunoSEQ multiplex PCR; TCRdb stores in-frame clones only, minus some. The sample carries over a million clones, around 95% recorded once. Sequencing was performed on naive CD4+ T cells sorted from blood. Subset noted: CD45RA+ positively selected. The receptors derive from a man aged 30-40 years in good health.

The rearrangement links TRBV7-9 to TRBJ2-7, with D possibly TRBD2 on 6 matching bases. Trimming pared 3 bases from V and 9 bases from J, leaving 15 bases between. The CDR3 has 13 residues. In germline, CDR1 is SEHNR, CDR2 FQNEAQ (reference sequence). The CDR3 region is CASSFAGQEGQYF. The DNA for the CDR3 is TGTGCCAGCAGCTTCGCGGGGCAGGAGGGGCAGTACTTC.

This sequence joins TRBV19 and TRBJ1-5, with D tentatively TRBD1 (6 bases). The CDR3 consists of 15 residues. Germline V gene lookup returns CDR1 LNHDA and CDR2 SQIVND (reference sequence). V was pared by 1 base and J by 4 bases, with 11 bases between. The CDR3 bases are TGTGCCAGTAGTATAGTTCGGACAGCGAATCAGCCCCAGCATTTT. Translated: CASSIVRTANQPQHF.

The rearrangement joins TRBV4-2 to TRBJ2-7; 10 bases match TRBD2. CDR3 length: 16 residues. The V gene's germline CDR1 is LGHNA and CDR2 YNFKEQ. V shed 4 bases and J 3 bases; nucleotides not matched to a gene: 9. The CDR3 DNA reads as TGTGCCAGCAGCCGGACCGGGACTAGCGAACACTACGAGCAGTACTTC. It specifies CASSRTGTSEHYEQYF.

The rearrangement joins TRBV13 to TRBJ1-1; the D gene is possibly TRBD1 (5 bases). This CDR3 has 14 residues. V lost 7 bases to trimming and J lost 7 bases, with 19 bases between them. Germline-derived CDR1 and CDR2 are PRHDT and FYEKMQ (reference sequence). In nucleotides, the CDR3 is TGTGCCAGCACCATGTCGTTAGCGGGACTTGAAGCTTTCTTT. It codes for CASTMSLAGLEAFF.